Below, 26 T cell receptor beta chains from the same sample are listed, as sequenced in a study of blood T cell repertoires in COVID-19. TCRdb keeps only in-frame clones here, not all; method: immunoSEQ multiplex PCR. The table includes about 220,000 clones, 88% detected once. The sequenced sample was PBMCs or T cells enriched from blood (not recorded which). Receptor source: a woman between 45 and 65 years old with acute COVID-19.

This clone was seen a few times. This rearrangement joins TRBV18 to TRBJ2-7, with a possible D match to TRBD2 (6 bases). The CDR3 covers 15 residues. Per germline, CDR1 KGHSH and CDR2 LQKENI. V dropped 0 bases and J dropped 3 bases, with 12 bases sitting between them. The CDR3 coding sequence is TGTGCCAGCTCACCACCGGCGGGGTTGGGCTACGAGCAGTACTTC. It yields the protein CASSPPAGLGYEQYF.

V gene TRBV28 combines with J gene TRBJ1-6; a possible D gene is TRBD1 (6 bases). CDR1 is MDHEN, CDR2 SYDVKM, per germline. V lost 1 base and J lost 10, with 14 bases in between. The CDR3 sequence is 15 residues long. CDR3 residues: CASSLFYNRVSPLHF. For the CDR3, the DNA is TGTGCCAGCAGTTTATTTTACAACAGGGTCTCACCCCTCCACTTT.

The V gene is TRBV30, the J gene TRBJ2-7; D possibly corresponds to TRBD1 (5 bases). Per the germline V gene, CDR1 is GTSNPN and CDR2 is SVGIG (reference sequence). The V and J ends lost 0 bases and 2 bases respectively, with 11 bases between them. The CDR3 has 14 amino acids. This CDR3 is CAWSVIRTTYEQYF. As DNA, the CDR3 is TGTGCCTGGAGTGTAATTCGGACAACCTACGAGCAGTACTTC.

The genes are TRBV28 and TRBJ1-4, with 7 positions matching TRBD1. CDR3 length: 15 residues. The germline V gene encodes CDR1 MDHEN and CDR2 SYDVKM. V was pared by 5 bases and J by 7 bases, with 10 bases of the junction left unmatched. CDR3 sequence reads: CASSPPQGVFEKLFF. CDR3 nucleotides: TGTGCCAGCAGTCCCCCGCAGGGGGTCTTTGAAAAACTGTTTTTT.

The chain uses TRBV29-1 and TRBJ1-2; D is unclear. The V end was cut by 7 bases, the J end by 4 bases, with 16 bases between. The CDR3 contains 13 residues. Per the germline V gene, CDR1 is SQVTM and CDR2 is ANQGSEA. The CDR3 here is CSAGDEAIYGYTF. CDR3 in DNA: TGCAGCGCTGGTGATGAGGCCATCTATGGCTACACCTTC.

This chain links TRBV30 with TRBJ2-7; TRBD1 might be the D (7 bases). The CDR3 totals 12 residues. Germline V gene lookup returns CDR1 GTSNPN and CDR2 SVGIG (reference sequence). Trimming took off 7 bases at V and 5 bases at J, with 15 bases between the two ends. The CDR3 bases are TGTGCCTTACAAGGAGGGGGCCACGAGCAGTACTTC. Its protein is CALQGGGHEQYF.

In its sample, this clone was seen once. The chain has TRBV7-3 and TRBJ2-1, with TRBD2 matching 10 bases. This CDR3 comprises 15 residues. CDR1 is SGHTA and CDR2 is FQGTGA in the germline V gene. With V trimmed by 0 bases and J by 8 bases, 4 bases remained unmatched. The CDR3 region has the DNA TGTGCCAGCAGCTTAACAGCGGGAGGGCCCCATGAGCAGTTCTTC. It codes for CASSLTAGGPHEQFF.

The DNA of the CDR3 is TGCGCCAGCAGCTTGGGGACAGGCTATTCCTACGAGCAGTACTTC. Protein sequence: CASSLGTGYSYEQYF. This chain connects TRBV5-1 to TRBJ2-7; TRBD1 matches 7 bases. CDR1 SGHRS and CDR2 YFSETQ come from the germline V gene. J lost 1 base, V lost 0 bases, and 4 bases had no gene match. The CDR3 totals 15 residues. Full variable domain (missing parts from reference TRBV5-1 and TRBJ2-7): KAGVTQTPRYLIKTRGQQVTLSCSPISGHRSVSWYQQTPGQGLQFLFEYFSETQRNKGNFPGRFSGRQFSNSRSEMNVSTLELGDSALYLCASSLGTGYSYEQYFGPGTRLTVT.

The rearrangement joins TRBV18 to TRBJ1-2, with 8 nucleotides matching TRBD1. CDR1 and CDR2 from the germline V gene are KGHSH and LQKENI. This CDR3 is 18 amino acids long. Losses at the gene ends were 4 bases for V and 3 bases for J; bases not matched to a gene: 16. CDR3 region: CASSHKDRVKVLDYGYTF. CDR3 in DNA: TGTGCCAGCTCACACAAGGACAGGGTGAAAGTGTTGGACTATGGCTACACCTTC.

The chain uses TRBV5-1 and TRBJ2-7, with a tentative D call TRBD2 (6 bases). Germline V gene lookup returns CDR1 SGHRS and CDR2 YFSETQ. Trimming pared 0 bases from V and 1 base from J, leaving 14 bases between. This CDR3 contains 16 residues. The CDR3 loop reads CASSLAAGTPSYEQYF. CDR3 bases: TGCGCCAGCAGCTTGGCGGCGGGGACGCCTTCCTACGAGCAGTACTTC.

The CDR3 spells CASTLVGPSRGYGYTF. CDR3 nucleotides: TGTGCCAGTACTCTGGTAGGGCCAAGTCGGGGCTATGGCTACACCTTC. The rearrangement links TRBV19 to TRBJ1-2; D unclear. The V end lost 7 bases, the J end lost 4 bases, and 22 bases lay between the germline ends. Germline CDR1 LNHDA, CDR2 SQIVND (reference sequence). The CDR3 covers 16 residues. Drawing the rest from reference TRBV19 and TRBJ1-2, the complete variable domain is DGGITQSPKYLFRKEGQNVTLSCEQNLNHDAMYWYRQDPGQGLRLIYYSQIVNDFQKGDIAEGYSVSREKKESFPLTVTSAQKNPTAFYLCASTLVGPSRGYGYTFGSGTRLTVV.

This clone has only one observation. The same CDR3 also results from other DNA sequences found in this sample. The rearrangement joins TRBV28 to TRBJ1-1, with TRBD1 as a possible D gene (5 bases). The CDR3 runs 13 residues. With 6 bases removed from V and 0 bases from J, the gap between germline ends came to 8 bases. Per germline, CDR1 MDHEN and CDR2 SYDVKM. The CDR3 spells CASSDSLNTEAFF. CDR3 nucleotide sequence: TGTGCCAGCAGCGACAGCCTGAACACTGAAGCTTTCTTT.

In DNA, the CDR3 is TGCACCAGCAGCCAAGGTTGGTGGGAGGACACAGATACGCAGTATTTT. This codes for CTSSQGWWEDTDTQYF. The chain joins TRBV1 to TRBJ2-3; the table's D call of TRBD2 was not tested on the DNA. TRBV1 is shown as a pseudogene. The CDR3 is made up of 16 amino acids.

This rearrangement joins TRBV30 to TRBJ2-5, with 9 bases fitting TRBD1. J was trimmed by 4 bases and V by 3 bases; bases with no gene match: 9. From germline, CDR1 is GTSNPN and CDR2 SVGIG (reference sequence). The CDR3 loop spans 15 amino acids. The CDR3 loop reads CAWSGGTGFSETQYF. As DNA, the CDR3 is TGTGCCTGGAGCGGCGGGACAGGGTTTTCAGAGACCCAGTACTTC.

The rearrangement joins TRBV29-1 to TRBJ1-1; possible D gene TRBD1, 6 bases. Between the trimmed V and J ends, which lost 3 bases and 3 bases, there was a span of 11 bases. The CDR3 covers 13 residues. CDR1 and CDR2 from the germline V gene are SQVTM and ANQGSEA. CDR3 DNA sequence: TGCAGCGTTGACAGGGGTGATTACACTGAAGCTTTCTTT. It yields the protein CSVDRGDYTEAFF. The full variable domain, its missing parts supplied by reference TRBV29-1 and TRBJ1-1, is SAVISQKPSRDICQRGTSLTIQCQVDSQVTMMFWYRQQPGQSLTLIATANQGSEATYESGFVIDKFPISRPNLTFSTLTVSNMSPEDSSIYLCSVDRGDYTEAFFGQGTRLTVV.

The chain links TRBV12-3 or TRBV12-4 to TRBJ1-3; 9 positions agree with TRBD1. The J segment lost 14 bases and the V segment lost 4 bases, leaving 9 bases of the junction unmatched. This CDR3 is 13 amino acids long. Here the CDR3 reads CASSSPPGTGLYF. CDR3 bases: TGTGCCAGCAGTTCCCCTCCCGGGACAGGGCTATATTTT.

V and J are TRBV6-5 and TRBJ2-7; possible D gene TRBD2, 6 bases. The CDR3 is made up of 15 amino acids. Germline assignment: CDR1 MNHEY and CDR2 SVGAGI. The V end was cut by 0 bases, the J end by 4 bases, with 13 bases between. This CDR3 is CASSYSFGSVYEQYF. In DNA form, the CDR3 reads TGTGCCAGCAGTTACTCGTTCGGGAGCGTATACGAGCAGTACTTC.

Here the CDR3 reads CASKLEGNGYTF. CDR3 sequence (DNA): TGTGCCAGCAAACTGGAGGGGAATGGCTACACCTTC. The V call is TRBV28, the J call TRBJ1-2, with D possibly being TRBD1 (5 bases). V lost 7 bases to trimming and J lost 6 bases, with 12 bases between them. The CDR3 sequence is 12 residues long. In germline, CDR1 is MDHEN, CDR2 SYDVKM.

CDR3 in DNA: TGTGCCAGCAGTTTATCGCACTACGAGACCCAGTACTTC. Its translation: CASSLSHYETQYF. J is TRBJ2-5 and V is TRBV27; D ambiguous. Germline lookup yields CDR1 MNHEY and CDR2 SMNVEV (reference sequence). The CDR3 contains 13 residues. The V and J ends lost 0 bases and 5 bases respectively, with 7 bases between them.

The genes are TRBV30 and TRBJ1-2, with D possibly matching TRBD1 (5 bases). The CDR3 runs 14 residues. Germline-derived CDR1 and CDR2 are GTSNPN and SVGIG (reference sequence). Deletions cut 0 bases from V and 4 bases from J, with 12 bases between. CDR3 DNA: TGTGCCTGGAGTGTCGACGACAGCGTCTATGGCTACACCTTC. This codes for CAWSVDDSVYGYTF.

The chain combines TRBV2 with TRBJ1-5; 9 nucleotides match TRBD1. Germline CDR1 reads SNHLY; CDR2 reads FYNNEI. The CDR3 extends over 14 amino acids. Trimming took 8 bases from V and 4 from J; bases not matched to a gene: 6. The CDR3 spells CASSGQGRNQPQHF. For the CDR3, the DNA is TGTGCCAGCTCGGGACAGGGCCGAAATCAGCCCCAGCATTTT.

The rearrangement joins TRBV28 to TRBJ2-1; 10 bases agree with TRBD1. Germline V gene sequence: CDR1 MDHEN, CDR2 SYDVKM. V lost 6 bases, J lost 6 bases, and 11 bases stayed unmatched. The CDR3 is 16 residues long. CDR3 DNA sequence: TGTGCCAGCAGCGTAGCGGGACAGGGGACCGTCAATGAGCAGTTCTTC. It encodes CASSVAGQGTVNEQFF.

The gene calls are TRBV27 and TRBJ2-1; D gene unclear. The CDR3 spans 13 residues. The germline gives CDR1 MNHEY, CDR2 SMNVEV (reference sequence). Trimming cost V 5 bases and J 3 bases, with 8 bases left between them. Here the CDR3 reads CASSPTGYNEQFF. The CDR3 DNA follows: TGTGCCAGCAGTCCCACCGGCTACAATGAGCAGTTCTTC.

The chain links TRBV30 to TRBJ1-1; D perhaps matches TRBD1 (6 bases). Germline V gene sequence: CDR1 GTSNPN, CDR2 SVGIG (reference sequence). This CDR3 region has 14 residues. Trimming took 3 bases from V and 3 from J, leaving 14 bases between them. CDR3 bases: TGTGCCTGGAGCACAGGGTTGGGGTACACTGAAGCTTTCTTT. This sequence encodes CAWSTGLGYTEAFF.

The CDR3 coding sequence is TGTGCCAGCAGCCAGGGACTAGCGGGACGGGAGACCCAGTACTTC. Amino acid sequence: CASSQGLAGRETQYF. V gene TRBV5-8 combines with J gene TRBJ2-5; 13 positions match TRBD2. Germline trimming cut 4 bases from V and 5 bases from J; bases unmatched to any gene: 5. The CDR3 runs to 15 residues. The germline V gene encodes CDR1 SGHTS and CDR2 YDEGEE.

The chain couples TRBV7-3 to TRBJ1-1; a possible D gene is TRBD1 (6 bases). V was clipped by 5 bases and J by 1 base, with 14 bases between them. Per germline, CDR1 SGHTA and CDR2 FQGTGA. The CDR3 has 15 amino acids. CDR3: CASSARGSANTEAFF. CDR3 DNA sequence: TGTGCCAGCAGCGCGAGGGGGTCGGCGAACACTGAAGCTTTCTTT. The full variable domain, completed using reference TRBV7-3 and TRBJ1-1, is GAGVSQTPSNKVTEKGKYVELRCDPISGHTALYWYRQSLGQGPEFLIYFQGTGAADDSGLPNDRFFAVRPEGSVSTLKIQRTERGDSAVYLCASSARGSANTEAFFGQGTRLTVV.